The 7 T cell receptor beta chains below all came from one sample that was sequenced in a study of blood T cell repertoires in COVID-19. Clones were sequenced by immunoSEQ multiplex PCR, and TCRdb holds only the in-frame ones, with some missing. Of more than 110,000 clones in the sample, 75% to 90% were seen once. The sequenced material came from peripheral blood. These TCRs come from an elderly woman with acute or convalescent COVID-19.

J is TRBJ2-1 and V is TRBV5-1; D is ambiguous. The germline V and J ends were trimmed by 4 bases and 0 bases, with 11 bases remaining between them. In germline, CDR1 is SGHRS, CDR2 YFSETQ. The CDR3 is 15 residues long. CDR3 sequence (DNA): TGCGCCAGCAGCGGTGGAAGGAGCTCCTACAATGAGCAGTTCTTC. Encoded protein: CASSGGRSSYNEQFF.

This rearrangement joins TRBV30 to TRBJ1-2; possibly TRBD1 for D (5 bases). Germline loops: CDR1 GTSNPN, CDR2 SVGIG (reference sequence). With 6 bases removed from V and 4 bases from J, the gap between germline ends came to 15 bases. The length of the CDR3 is 13 residues. This CDR3 reads CACLRQGSYGYTF. CDR3 nucleotide sequence: TGTGCCTGTCTCCGGCAGGGCAGCTATGGCTACACCTTC.

The V call is TRBV20-1, the J call TRBJ1-4; unclear D gene. The CDR3 is made up of 14 amino acids. V lost 3 bases to trimming and J lost 0 bases, with 8 bases between them. Germline V gene data show CDR1 as DFQATT and CDR2 as SNEGSKA (reference sequence). The CDR3 region has the DNA TGCAGTGCTAGTCTAACTCCAACTAATGAAAAACTGTTTTTT. It encodes CSASLTPTNEKLFF.

The chain links TRBV4-2 to TRBJ2-2; 15 nucleotides match TRBD2. This CDR3 comprises 18 residues. Unmatched junction bases numbered 3, after V lost 0 bases and J lost 4 bases. CDR1 and CDR2 (germline): LGHNA, YNFKEQ. CDR3 protein: CASSQEGLAGGGTGELFF. The CDR3 nucleotides are TGTGCCAGCAGCCAAGAGGGACTAGCGGGGGGAGGCACCGGGGAGCTGTTTTTT.

The chain recombines TRBV20-1 with TRBJ1-3, with D tentatively TRBD1 (5 bases). The germline CDR1 and CDR2 sequences are DFQATT and SNEGSKA (reference sequence). The CDR3 consists of 12 residues. Trimming took 6 bases from V and 8 from J, leaving 14 bases between them. CDR3 protein: CSASSPGDTIYF. CDR3 sequence (DNA): TGCAGTGCCAGTTCCCCGGGGGACACCATATATTTT.

The rearrangement links TRBV19 to TRBJ2-5; D gene unclear. V was shortened by 4 bases and J by 5 bases, with 8 bases between the two germline ends. Looked up from germline, CDR1 is LNHDA and CDR2 is SQIVND (reference sequence). The length of the CDR3 is 12 residues. CDR3 coding DNA: TGTGCCAGTAGTAGGTCGAGGGAGACCCAGTACTTC. This translates into CASSRSRETQYF.

This chain uses TRBV7-2 with TRBJ1-2; 9 bases line up with TRBD1. V shed 2 bases and J 2 bases; nucleotides not matched to a gene: 0. The CDR3 totals 14 residues. The germline V gene encodes CDR1 SGHTA and CDR2 FQGNSA. The CDR3 sequence: CASSLTGGNYGYTF. CDR3 DNA sequence: TGTGCCAGCAGCTTAACAGGGGGCAACTATGGCTACACCTTC.